Listed below are T cell receptor beta chains from one sample, sequenced in a study of T cells after yellow fever vaccination. TCRdb re-called the 5' RACE reads through MiXCR, storing one row per CDR3 protein. The sample contains fewer than 350,000 distinct CDR3 sequences, roughly 8.7% of which appear only once. The sample here was PBMCs, taken on the day of the first yellow fever vaccination. The receptors stem from a man aged 18 to 30 who received the YFV17D yellow fever vaccine. CDR3s include the opening cysteine and the closing phenylalanine or tryptophan. The D gene is left open where the match is weak. Expanded clones get a size class; other rows say once, few or many, or leave the size out.

d_call,v_call,clone_size,j_call,cdr3_nt,cdr3_aa
TRBD1,TRBV6-5,many,TRBJ1-6,TGTGCCAGCAGACCGACAGGGAGGAATTCACCCCTCCACTTT,CASRPTGRNSPLHF
TRBD2,TRBV27,few,TRBJ2-1,TGTGCCAGCAGTTTTCTAGCGGGGGGGCCCTACTACAATGAGCAGTTCTTC,CASSFLAGGPYYNEQFF
.,TRBV20-1,few,TRBJ1-4,TGCAGTGTCCCCGGCTGGGAGGCAACTAATGAAAAACTGTTTTTT,CSVPGWEATNEKLFF
.,TRBV9,few,TRBJ2-2,TGTGCCAGCAGCGCGGGACCATCAAACACCGGGGAGCTGTTTTTT,CASSAGPSNTGELFF
.,TRBV4-1,few,TRBJ2-3,TGCGCCAGCAGCCAAGGACCCGCTGAGATCCTAACAGATACGCAGTATTTT,CASSQGPAEILTDTQYF
TRBD1,TRBV12-3/TRBV12-4,few,TRBJ2-7,TGTGCCAGCACCACCGGACAGGGGCGAGAGCAGTACTTC,CASTTGQGREQYF
.,TRBV5-1,many,TRBJ1-2,TGCGCCAGCAGCTTGGAGCCGACAGCTAACTATGGCTACACCTTC,CASSLEPTANYGYTF
.,TRBV4-3,few,TRBJ1-4,TGCGCCAGCAGCCAAGATCAGGGGACTCGGGCAGCCAGTGAAAAACTGTTTTTT,CASSQDQGTRAASEKLFF
.,TRBV7-2,many,TRBJ2-3,TGTGCCAGCAGCACCTACACTGCAGATACGCAGTATTTT,CASSTYTADTQYF
.,TRBV20-1,few,TRBJ2-2,TGCAGTGCCGTCGGACCGAACACCGGGGAGCTGTTTTTT,CSAVGPNTGELFF
.,TRBV20-1,few,TRBJ1-2,TGCAGTGCTTATACCCAGGGTAGCTACACCTTC,CSAYTQGSYTF
TRBD2,TRBV24-1,many,TRBJ2-1,TGTGCCACCAAATCGGGCGGGGGGGCCGGGTCCTACAATGAGCAGTTCTTC,CATKSGGGAGSYNEQFF
.,TRBV7-9,.,TRBJ2-7,TGTGCCAGCAGCCCGGACGCCTACGAGCAGTACTTC,CASSPDAYEQYF
.,TRBV5-1,.,TRBJ1-2,TGCGCCAGCAGCTTGGCCGGGGTTGCTGGCTACACCTTC,CASSLAGVAGYTF
.,TRBV7-2,many,TRBJ2-2,TGTGCCAGCAGCGTCACTACCGGGGAGCTGTTTTTT,CASSVTTGELFF
.,TRBV29-1,.,TRBJ1-1,TGCAGCGTTGCTCGGAGGTCTGAAGCTTTCTTT,CSVARRSEAFF
.,TRBV6-2/TRBV6-3,few,TRBJ1-1,TGTGCCAGCGAGGATTACACTGAAGCTTTCTTT,CASEDYTEAFF
TRBD2,TRBV5-1,.,TRBJ2-3,TGCGCCAGCAGCCCAATTGGTAGCGGGGGTCCTAGCACAGATACGCAGTATTTT,CASSPIGSGGPSTDTQYF
.,TRBV5-8,.,TRBJ2-3,TGTGCCAGCAGCTTGTCCAGGGTAACAGATACGCAGTATTTT,CASSLSRVTDTQYF
.,TRBV7-2,many,TRBJ2-1,TGTGCCAGCAGCTTAGCGTTGAGGGGGGGAGCAAATGAGCAGTTCTTC,CASSLALRGGANEQFF
.,TRBV10-3,.,TRBJ1-3,TGTGCCATCTCAGTTCAGGGAATCGGAAACACCATATATTTT,CAISVQGIGNTIYF
TRBD2,TRBV6-6,.,TRBJ2-5,TGTGCCACCGGGAGGTCGGAGACCCAGTACTTC,CATGRSETQYF
.,TRBV7-2,.,TRBJ2-1,TGTGCCAGCAGCCGAACGGGGTCCTCCTACAATGAGCAGTTCTTC,CASSRTGSSYNEQFF
.,TRBV15,few,TRBJ1-6,TGTGCCACCAGCAGAGGGGGGGGAACAGGAGATTCACCCCTCCACTTT,CATSRGGGTGDSPLHF
TRBD2,TRBV11-2,few,TRBJ2-1,TGTGCCAGCAGCTATACAGCGGGGTCGAATGAGCAGTTCTTC,CASSYTAGSNEQFF
.,TRBV7-2,few,TRBJ1-2,TGTGCCAGCAGCTTCACAGGGATCGGCTATGGCTACACCTTC,CASSFTGIGYGYTF
TRBD1,TRBV7-2,many,TRBJ2-1,TGTGCCAGCAGCTTAGCCGGGACAGCCTACAATGAGCAGTTCTTC,CASSLAGTAYNEQFF
TRBD1,TRBV5-1,.,TRBJ1-3,TGCGCCAGCAGCCCGACGACAGGGGTAGGAAACACCATATATTTT,CASSPTTGVGNTIYF
.,TRBV7-3,many,TRBJ2-3,TGTGCCAGCAGCAGTTCTAGCGAGGTCACAGATACGCAGTATTTT,CASSSSSEVTDTQYF
.,TRBV5-1,many,TRBJ1-1,TGCGCCAGCAGCTCAGGTGCGGCTTTCGGTGAAGCTTTCTTT,CASSSGAAFGEAFF
TRBD1,TRBV10-3,.,TRBJ1-1,TGTGCCGCCAGGGACCAGGGGGCCCCTGAAGCTTTCTTT,CAARDQGAPEAFF